This T cell receptor (beta chain) was captured by sequencing in a study of neurological immune-mediated disorders. General study points: The study found the most TCR clonal expansion in HTLV-1-associated myelopathy and the least in multiple sclerosis, below healthy controls. Across subjects, no CDR3 amino acid sequence appeared in expanded clones of more than one subject, a finding that suggested private repertoires in all groups.

The germline V gene has CDR1 DFQATT and CDR2 SNEGSKA (reference sequence). V lost 3 bases and J lost 1, with 12 bases in between. There are 14 residues in the CDR3. PBMCs numbering 2 million and stored at -80 C yielded the unsorted libraries. A 10-nucleotide random UMI tagged transcripts in template-switch 5'RACE cDNA synthesis. TCRdb re-called the 5' RACE reads through MiXCR, storing one row per CDR3 protein. The table lists 50,000 to 70,000 distinct CDR3 sequences, 4.5% of them singletons. Many counts were recorded for this clonotype. The antigen remains unidentified. V usage is TRBV20-1 and J usage is TRBJ1-1; D perhaps matches TRBD1 (6 bases). The receptor was isolated from a young man with multiple sclerosis. Sequencing was performed on PBMCs. The CDR3 DNA follows: TGCAGTGCTAGCCTCCCGGACAGGAACACTGAAGCTTTCTTT. Encoded protein: CSASLPDRNTEAFF.